The sequence of this TCR beta chain was determined in a study of CD8 T cells in ankylosing spondylitis. Study-level results: A motif of 7 to 9 highly homologous TCR beta variants was seen as apparently characteristic of ankylosing spondylitis blood. There were earlier reports of some motif variants in reactive arthritis synovial fluid and blood. From matched ankylosing spondylitis synovial fluid, disease-linked clones were reportedly recovered at significantly enriched levels.

The CDR3 is 16 residues long. Germline V gene data show CDR1 as SGHVS and CDR2 as FNYEAQ. V dropped 3 bases and J dropped 4; count of bases not matched to a gene: 7. The table lists this clonotype with a few counts. The antigen remains unidentified. In TCRdb, the 5' RACE reads were re-called with MiXCR into one record per CDR3 protein. Of 750,000 to 850,000 distinct CDR3 sequences listed, approximately 12% are singletons. The sample comprised blood, either unsorted or a sorted T cell fraction (not recorded which). This rearrangement joins TRBV7-6 to TRBJ2-3; 10 bases line up with TRBD1. This sequence was found in a male donor with ankylosing spondylitis. This chain's CDR3 is CASSFRQGALADTQYF. CDR3 in DNA: TGTGCCAGCAGCTTTCGACAGGGGGCTCTCGCAGATACGCAGTATTTT.